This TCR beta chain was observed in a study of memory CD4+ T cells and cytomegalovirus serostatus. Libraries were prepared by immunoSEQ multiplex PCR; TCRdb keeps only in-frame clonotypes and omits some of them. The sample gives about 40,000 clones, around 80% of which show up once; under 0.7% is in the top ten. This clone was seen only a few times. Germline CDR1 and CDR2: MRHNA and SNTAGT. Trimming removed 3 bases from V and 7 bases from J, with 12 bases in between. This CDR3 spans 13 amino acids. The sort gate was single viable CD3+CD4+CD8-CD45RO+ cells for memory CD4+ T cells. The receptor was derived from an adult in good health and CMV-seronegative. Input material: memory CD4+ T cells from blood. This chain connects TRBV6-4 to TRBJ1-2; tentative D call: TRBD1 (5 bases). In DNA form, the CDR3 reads TGTGCCAGCAGTGATGCGGGGCGGCTTGGCTACACCTTC. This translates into CASSDAGRLGYTF.